The 10 T cell receptor beta chains in this list originate from one sample, sequenced in a study of control samples from healthy donors and cancer patients. Sequenced by immunoSEQ multiplex PCR; TCRdb stores in-frame clones only, minus some. Among around 130,000 clones, around nine tenths were seen once, and the ten largest hold 2% to 2.5%. The sequencing input was blood. The receptors were gathered from a man younger than 35 in good health.

The V gene is TRBV7-9, the J gene TRBJ1-4; D is unclear. The CDR3 totals 16 residues. From germline, CDR1 is SEHNR and CDR2 FQNEAQ (reference sequence). V was shortened by 2 bases and J by 8 bases, with 18 bases between the two germline ends. For the CDR3, the DNA is TGTGCCAGCAGCTTATCCCCCCGCTATCATGAAGAAAAACTGTTTTTT. Residues: CASSLSPRYHEEKLFF.

J is TRBJ2-5 and V is TRBV27; TRBD2 matches 13 bases. CDR3 size: 18 residues. V lost 5 bases to trimming and J lost 7 bases; unmatched junction nucleotides: 16. The germline V gene encodes CDR1 MNHEY and CDR2 SMNVEV (reference sequence). CDR3 DNA: TGTGCCAGCAGTCCACCCGGGCGACTAGCGGGGGGCGGGGGGACCCAGTACTTC. This sequence encodes CASSPPGRLAGGGGTQYF.

The CDR3 loop reads CASSLLEGNEQFF. CDR3 nucleotide sequence: TGTGCCAGCAGTCTATTAGAGGGGAATGAGCAGTTCTTC. The rearrangement joins TRBV7-9 to TRBJ2-1; D may match TRBD1 or TRBD2 (5 bases each). The germline V gene has CDR1 SEHNR and CDR2 FQNEAQ (reference sequence). V was clipped by 6 bases and J by 7 bases, with 13 bases between them. CDR3 length equals 13 residues. Based on the CDR3 plus reference TRBV7-9 and TRBJ2-1, the full variable domain is DTGVSQNPRHKITKRGQNVTFRCDPISEHNRLYWYRQTLGQGPEFLTYFQNEAQLEKSRLLSDRFSAERPKGSFSTLEIQRTEQGDSAMYLCASSLLEGNEQFFGPGTRLTVL.

V gene TRBV30 combines with J gene TRBJ2-7; 7 nucleotides align to TRBD2. V was pared by 0 bases and J by 5 bases, with 7 bases of the junction left unmatched. The germline V gene encodes CDR1 GTSNPN and CDR2 SVGIG (reference sequence). The length of the CDR3 is 14 residues. CDR3 coding DNA: TGTGCCTGGAGTGTTGGGGGGGGGAGCAACGAGCAGTACGTC. This gives the protein CAWSVGGGSNEQYV.

This sequence joins TRBV7-9 and TRBJ2-1; D remains unclear. V lost 2 bases to trimming and J lost 10 bases, with 6 bases between them. CDR3 length: 11 amino acids. The germline V gene has CDR1 SEHNR and CDR2 FQNEAQ (reference sequence). Written as DNA, the CDR3 is TGTGCCAGCAGCTTACGCGGCGAGCAGTTCTTC. It translates to CASSLRGEQFF.

V usage is TRBV3-1 (or the pseudogene TRBV3-2) and J usage is TRBJ2-3; the D gene is possibly TRBD1 (6 bases). Germline V gene sequence: CDR1 LGHDT, CDR2 YNNKEL (reference sequence). This CDR3 is 18 amino acids long. Trimming removed 1 base at V and 1 base at J, with 18 bases between. CDR3: CASSQVNPWGPRTDTQYF. CDR3 in DNA: TGTGCCAGCAGCCAAGTGAATCCTTGGGGGCCCCGCACAGATACGCAGTATTTT.

The V call is TRBV19, the J call TRBJ1-1; D call uncertain. This CDR3 is 12 amino acids long. V dropped 2 bases and J dropped 2 bases, with 3 bases sitting between them. The germline CDR1 and CDR2 sequences are LNHDA and SQIVND (reference sequence). In DNA form, the CDR3 reads TGTGCCAGTAGTATACAAAACACTGAAGCTTTCTTT. Residues: CASSIQNTEAFF. The variable domain in full, completed from reference TRBV19 and TRBJ1-1, reads DGGITQSPKYLFRKEGQNVTLSCEQNLNHDAMYWYRQDPGQGLRLIYYSQIVNDFQKGDIAEGYSVSREKKESFPLTVTSAQKNPTAFYLCASSIQNTEAFFGQGTRLTVV.

The rearrangement uses TRBV5-1 and TRBJ1-1, with D possibly TRBD1 on 6 matching bases. The CDR3 spans 13 residues. Germline CDR1 and CDR2: SGHRS and YFSETQ. The V gene lost 4 bases and the J gene lost 8 bases, with 15 bases spanning the gap. The CDR3 sequence: CASSPNSGTEAFF. For the CDR3, the DNA is TGCGCCAGCAGCCCTAACTCAGGGACAGAAGCTTTCTTT.

V and J are TRBV28 and TRBJ2-5; weak D call: TRBD2 (5 bases). Per the germline V gene, CDR1 is MDHEN and CDR2 is SYDVKM. This CDR3 spans 11 amino acids. V shed 3 bases and J shed 7 bases, with 6 bases lying between them. This CDR3 is CASSFSGTQYF. CDR3 DNA sequence: TGTGCCAGCAGTTTCAGCGGGACCCAGTACTTC. The full variable domain, rest sourced from reference TRBV28 and TRBJ2-5, is DVKVTQSSRYLVKRTGEKVFLECVQDMDHENMFWYRQDPGLGLRLIYFSYDVKMKEKGDIPEGYSVSREKKERFSLILESASTNQTSMYLCASSFSGTQYFGPGTRLLVL.

The chain combines TRBV7-9 with TRBJ1-1, with a tentative D call TRBD1 (6 bases). Germline V gives CDR1 SEHNR, CDR2 FQNEAQ (reference sequence). Trimming pared 6 bases from V and 1 base from J, leaving 12 bases between. There are 14 residues in the CDR3. The CDR3 loop is CASSEQGSNTEAFF. As DNA, the CDR3 is TGTGCCAGCAGTGAACAGGGCTCGAACACTGAAGCTTTCTTT. The variable domain in full, completed from reference TRBV7-9 and TRBJ1-1, reads DTGVSQNPRHKITKRGQNVTFRCDPISEHNRLYWYRQTLGQGPEFLTYFQNEAQLEKSRLLSDRFSAERPKGSFSTLEIQRTEQGDSAMYLCASSEQGSNTEAFFGQGTRLTVV.